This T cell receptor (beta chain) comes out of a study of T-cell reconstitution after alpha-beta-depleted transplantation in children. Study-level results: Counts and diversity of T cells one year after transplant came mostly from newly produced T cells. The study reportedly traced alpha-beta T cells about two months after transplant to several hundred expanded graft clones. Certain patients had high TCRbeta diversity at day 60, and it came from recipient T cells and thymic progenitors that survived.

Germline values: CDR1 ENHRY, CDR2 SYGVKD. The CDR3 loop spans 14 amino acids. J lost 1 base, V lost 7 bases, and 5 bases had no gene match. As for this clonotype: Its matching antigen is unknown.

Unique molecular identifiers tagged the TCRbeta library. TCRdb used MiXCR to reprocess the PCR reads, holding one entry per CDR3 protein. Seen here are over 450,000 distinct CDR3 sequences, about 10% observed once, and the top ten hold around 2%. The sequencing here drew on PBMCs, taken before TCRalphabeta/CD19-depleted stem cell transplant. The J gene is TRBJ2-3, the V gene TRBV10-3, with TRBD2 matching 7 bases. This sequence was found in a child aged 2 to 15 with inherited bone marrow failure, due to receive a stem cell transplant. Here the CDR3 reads CAINHGRGTDTQYF. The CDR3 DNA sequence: TGTGCCATCAACCATGGGAGGGGCACAGATACGCAGTATTTT.